This T cell receptor (beta chain) was sequenced during a study of shared clonotypes between healthy human individuals. Division of CD4+ cells produced a CD45RA+ naive subset and a CD45RA-negative memory subset. Comment on this clone: The same CDR3 can be traced to other DNA sequences in this sample.

V trimming: 6 bases; J trimming: 0 bases; junction bases outside the gene matches: 1. CDR1 MNHNS and CDR2 SASEGT come from the germline V gene. The CDR3 totals 14 residues. Produced via immunoSEQ multiplex PCR; TCRdb's table is partial and in-frame only. This table has around 1.1 million clones, about 80% appearing once. Sequencing was carried out using memory CD4+ T cells from PBMCs. Regarding subset: CD45RA-negative fraction. This receptor was taken from a man aged 18-30 years in good health. Some clones in this sample may be carry-over from other donors' samples. The genes are TRBV6-1 and TRBJ2-2; 7 bases fit TRBD2. The CDR3 DNA reads as TGTGCCAGCAGAGCGGGGCCGAACACCGGGGAGCTGTTTTTT. It specifies CASRAGPNTGELFF.